A single sample is the source of the 30 T cell receptor beta chains below, sequenced in a study of identical twins. TCRdb itself ran the 5' RACE reads through MiXCR, one entry per CDR3 protein. The sample lists fewer than 500,000 distinct CDR3 sequences, 20% to 25% seen once, with 2.9% in the top ten. These sequences were also reported in another study, on T cells expressing NK-cell markers.

Sequencing was done on a sample of CD4+ T cells sorted from blood. These receptors were collected from a young woman in good health.

This clonotype was recorded a few times. This chain joins TRBV27 and TRBJ1-4; tentative D call: TRBD1 (5 bases). The ends were cut back, 8 bases at V and 3 bases at J, with 16 bases in the middle. The CDR3 has 15 amino acids. The germline CDR1 and CDR2 sequences are MNHEY and SMNVEV (reference sequence). The CDR3: CASSRWDGPNEKLFF. Here the CDR3 DNA reads TGTGCCAGCTCGAGATGGGACGGACCTAATGAAAAACTGTTTTTT.

This clonotype was seen only a few times. The chain joins TRBV7-9 to TRBJ2-1; D possibly corresponds to TRBD2 (6 bases). From germline, CDR1 is SEHNR and CDR2 FQNEAQ (reference sequence). The CDR3 covers 16 residues. With 3 bases removed from V and 4 bases from J, the gap between germline ends came to 16 bases. The CDR3 sequence: CASSFLRGGRYNEQFF. CDR3 in DNA: TGTGCCAGCAGCTTCTTGCGGGGAGGCAGATACAATGAGCAGTTCTTC.

This clonotype has just a few counts. The V gene is TRBV12-3 or TRBV12-4, the J gene TRBJ2-3, with 7 bases identical to TRBD2. The CDR3 is made up of 17 amino acids. V was pared by 6 bases and J by 3 bases, with 15 bases of the junction left unmatched. The CDR3 is CASSPLLSGASTDTQYF. The CDR3 DNA reads TGTGCCAGCAGCCCCCTTTTAAGCGGGGCGTCAACAGATACGCAGTATTTT.

The chain has TRBV14 and TRBJ2-1; perhaps TRBD1 as D (5 bases). This CDR3 is built from 16 residues. Trimming stripped 1 base from V and 2 bases from J, with 12 bases between. Germline V lookup: CDR1 SGHDN, CDR2 FVKESK. The CDR3 nucleotides read TGTGCCAGCAGCCAAGTTTCAAGGGGCCCCTACAATGAGCAGTTCTTC. Encoded protein: CASSQVSRGPYNEQFF.

This clonotype has ten or more counts. The chain employs TRBV12-3 or TRBV12-4 and TRBJ2-5; the D is unclear. V was shortened by 3 bases and J by 5 bases, with 7 bases between the two germline ends. This CDR3 comprises 12 residues. In DNA, the CDR3 is TGTGCCAGCAGTTTTAGTAGGGAGACCCAGTACTTC. Translating it yields CASSFSRETQYF.

This clonotype has more than one count but fewer than ten. Mismatch with germline at one junction end may stem from a read error. The chain carries TRBV20-1 and TRBJ2-4; 11 nucleotides match TRBD1. The CDR3 consists of 15 residues. Germline V lookup: CDR1 DFQATT, CDR2 SNEGSKA (reference sequence). CDR3 DNA sequence: TGCAGTGCTCGAGAGCTGGGACAGGGGGGGACCATTCAGTACTTC. Translation: CSARELGQGGTIQYF.

V gene TRBV5-1 combines with J gene TRBJ2-3, with 11 bases that match TRBD2. The V and J ends lost 4 bases and 2 bases, in that order; junction bases with no gene match: 6. Germline V gene sequence: CDR1 SGHRS, CDR2 YFSETQ. The CDR3 has 16 residues. This CDR3 reads CASSPQLAGDTDTQYF. CDR3 DNA: TGCGCCAGCAGCCCGCAACTAGCGGGGGACACAGATACGCAGTATTTT.

This CDR3 reads CASSLGTSGSRDEQFF. The DNA for the CDR3 is TGTGCCAGCAGTCTCGGAACTAGCGGGAGTAGGGATGAGCAGTTCTTC. The V and J genes are TRBV12-3 or TRBV12-4 and TRBJ2-1, with 11 bases identical to TRBD2. V shed 5 bases, J shed 8 bases, and the junction held 11 bases outside the gene matches. The CDR3 extends over 16 amino acids.

The chain combines TRBV4-3 with TRBJ1-2; no clear D. CDR3 size: 15 residues. V lost 0 bases and J 8 bases, leaving 16 bases between the germline ends. Germline lookup yields CDR1 LGHNA and CDR2 YSLEER. The CDR3 is CASSQEYRATSGYTF. The CDR3 DNA follows: TGCGCCAGCAGCCAAGAGTATCGGGCAACTAGCGGCTACACCTTC.

This clonotype was seen a few times. V is TRBV6-1 and J is TRBJ2-4; 12 nucleotides align to TRBD2. Germline V CDR1 and CDR2: MNHNS, SASEGT. V lost 9 bases to trimming and J lost 7 bases; unmatched junction nucleotides: 4. The CDR3 consists of 13 residues. CDR3 in DNA: TGTGCCAGTCGGACTAGCGGGAAGAACATTCAGTACTTC. The encoded protein is CASRTSGKNIQYF.

The chain is built from TRBV4-2 and TRBJ2-3; 7 bases line up with TRBD2. With 2 bases clipped from V and 9 bases from J, the junction kept 14 bases outside the gene matches. Germline CDR1 and CDR2: LGHNA and YNFKEQ. The CDR3 sequence is 16 residues long. CDR3 amino acids: CASSQSGGGWTGTQYF. The CDR3, as DNA: TGTGCCAGCAGCCAATCGGGGGGAGGATGGACTGGCACGCAGTATTTT.

This chain uses TRBV20-1 with TRBJ2-1, with D hard to call. Germline V CDR1 and CDR2: DFQATT, SNEGSKA (reference sequence). The ends were cut back, 0 bases at V and 10 bases at J, with 10 bases in the middle. The CDR3 contains 12 residues. This CDR3 reads CSARDMIAEQFF. Here the CDR3 DNA reads TGCAGTGCTAGAGATATGATTGCCGAGCAGTTCTTC.

This clonotype was recorded a few times. The genes are TRBV7-2 and TRBJ2-1; the D call may be TRBD1 or TRBD2 (5 bases each). Germline V gives CDR1 SGHTA, CDR2 FQGNSA. The CDR3 is 14 residues long. Trimming took off 7 bases at V and 0 bases at J, with 10 bases between the two ends. The CDR3 DNA sequence: TGTGCCAGCACCGGGACGAGCTCCTACAATGAGCAGTTCTTC. Protein sequence: CASTGTSSYNEQFF.

This clonotype appeared a few times. The chain is built from TRBV2 and TRBJ2-7; 8 bases line up with TRBD2. The length of the CDR3 is 14 residues. Looked up from germline, CDR1 is SNHLY and CDR2 is FYNNEI. The V segment lost 6 bases and the J segment 3 bases; nucleotides outside the gene matches: 7. The CDR3 loop reads CASRPFAGGYEQYF. The CDR3, as DNA: TGTGCCAGCAGACCCTTTGCGGGGGGCTACGAGCAGTACTTC.

The chain employs TRBV5-6 and TRBJ1-1; unclear D gene. This CDR3 has 13 residues. V was trimmed by 4 bases and J by 5 bases, leaving 12 bases between them. Germline lookup yields CDR1 SGHDT and CDR2 YYEEEE. As DNA, the CDR3 is TGTGCCAGCAGCCCTGCCATGGAGACTGAAGCTTTCTTT. As protein: CASSPAMETEAFF.

The chain combines TRBV10-3 with TRBJ1-2, with 8 bases lining up with TRBD1. There are 15 residues in the CDR3. After removal of 2 bases from V and 4 bases from J, the junction contained 6 bases not matched to a gene. In germline, CDR1 is ENHRY, CDR2 SYGVKD. The CDR3 sequence: CAISERQGAGYGYTF. CDR3 bases: TGTGCCATCAGTGAGAGGCAGGGGGCTGGCTATGGCTACACCTTC.

The rearrangement uses TRBV11-1 and TRBJ2-7, with 9 bases aligning to TRBD2. This CDR3 has 18 residues. CDR1 is SGHAT, CDR2 FQDESV, per germline (reference sequence). V was pared by 5 bases and J by 6 bases, with 20 bases of the junction left unmatched. As DNA, the CDR3 is TGTGCCAGCAGCGGGGGCGGGTTAGCGGGAGAATCCCCGTTCGAGCAGTACTTC. Encoded protein: CASSGGGLAGESPFEQYF.

The rearrangement joins TRBV11-2 to TRBJ2-1, with 7 bases fitting TRBD1. J lost 8 bases, V lost 4 bases, and 5 bases had no gene match. Looked up from germline, CDR1 is SGHAT and CDR2 is FQNNGV. The CDR3 totals 13 residues. CDR3 sequence: CASSSYRGHEQFF. CDR3 bases: TGTGCCAGCAGCTCATACAGGGGTCATGAGCAGTTCTTC.

The CDR3 DNA reads TGCAGTGCTAGGCCCGGGACAGGGGGAGTGGTGCAGTACTTC. Its translation is CSARPGTGGVVQYF. The chain links TRBV20-1 to TRBJ2-7; TRBD1 matches 11 bases. Germline V gene data show CDR1 as DFQATT and CDR2 as SNEGSKA (reference sequence). This CDR3 spans 14 amino acids. V shed 3 bases, J shed 9 bases, and the junction held 10 bases outside the gene matches.

This clonotype appeared a few times. For the CDR3, the DNA is TGCGCCAGCAGCCAAGAATTAGCGGGTCCCTACGAGCAGTACTTC. Encoded protein: CASSQELAGPYEQYF. The rearrangement links TRBV4-1 to TRBJ2-7; 7 positions match TRBD2. In germline, CDR1 is MGHRA, CDR2 YSYEKL. The trim removed 0 bases at V and 2 bases at J, leaving 4 bases unmatched. The CDR3 is 15 residues long.

The chain is built from TRBV20-1 and TRBJ2-5; D gene ambiguous. Trimming pared 3 bases from V and 5 bases from J, leaving 16 bases between. The CDR3 is 14 residues long. Per the germline V gene, CDR1 is DFQATT and CDR2 is SNEGSKA (reference sequence). The CDR3 loop is CSASLRTLGETQYF. In DNA, the CDR3 is TGCAGTGCTAGTTTGCGGACCTTGGGGGAGACCCAGTACTTC.

The gene calls are TRBV29-1 and TRBJ1-2; no firm D call. The V end lost 4 bases, the J end lost 3 bases, and 6 bases lay between the germline ends. This CDR3 is built from 11 residues. CDR1 is SQVTM and CDR2 is ANQGSEA in the germline V gene. CDR3 in DNA: TGCAGCGTTGGGGCCGACTATGGCTACACCTTC. This codes for CSVGADYGYTF. Full variable domain (remainder filled in from reference TRBV29-1 and TRBJ1-2): SAVISQKPSRDICQRGTSLTIQCQVDSQVTMMFWYRQQPGQSLTLIATANQGSEATYESGFVIDKFPISRPNLTFSTLTVSNMSPEDSSIYLCSVGADYGYTFGSGTRLTVV.

The gene calls are TRBV20-1 and TRBJ2-4, with a tentative D call TRBD2 (5 bases). The germline V gene encodes CDR1 DFQATT and CDR2 SNEGSKA (reference sequence). The CDR3 is made up of 14 amino acids. The V end lost 0 bases, the J end lost 8 bases, and 14 bases lay between the germline ends. The CDR3: CSARDRRPGDIQYF. DNA of the CDR3: TGCAGTGCTAGAGACCGACGTCCCGGGGACATTCAGTACTTC.

This clonotype was detected once. The gene calls are TRBV12-3 or TRBV12-4 and TRBJ1-1; 10 bases are a match to TRBD1. The CDR3 sequence is 16 residues long. The trim removed 6 bases at V and 0 bases at J, leaving 7 bases unmatched. The CDR3 reads CASRGRTGGMNTEAFF. DNA for the CDR3: TGTGCCAGCAGGGGACGGACAGGGGGTATGAACACTGAAGCTTTCTTT.

The chain combines TRBV12-3 or TRBV12-4 with TRBJ1-1; D possibly corresponds to TRBD1 (5 bases). The V gene lost 7 bases and the J gene lost 5 bases, with 17 bases spanning the gap. The CDR3 extends over 14 amino acids. CDR3: CASKEGAVRTEAFF. In nucleotides, the CDR3 is TGTGCCAGCAAGGAAGGGGCAGTGAGGACTGAAGCTTTCTTT.

The chain employs TRBV29-1 and TRBJ2-2, with 10 bases matching TRBD2. Trimming removed 6 bases from V and 5 bases from J; junction bases left unmatched: 9. CDR3 length equals 15 residues. Germline values: CDR1 SQVTM, CDR2 ANQGSEA. The CDR3 loop is CSVGPSGSRTGELFF. The CDR3 DNA reads as TGCAGCGTCGGACCTAGCGGGAGTCGAACCGGGGAGCTGTTTTTT.

This clonotype was recorded only once. J is TRBJ2-7 and V is TRBV18, with D maybe TRBD1 (5 bases). The CDR3 contains 14 residues. V lost 6 bases and J lost 3, with 15 bases in between. Per the germline V gene, CDR1 is KGHSH and CDR2 is LQKENI. The CDR3 spells CASSGRAFDYEQYF. In nucleotides, the CDR3 is TGTGCCAGCTCGGGCAGGGCTTTTGACTACGAGCAGTACTTC.

The chain combines TRBV9 with TRBJ1-1, with no clear D. Germline V gene data show CDR1 as SGDLS and CDR2 as YYNGEE. The V end was cut by 3 bases, the J end by 5 bases, with 11 bases between. The CDR3 is made up of 13 amino acids. The CDR3 region is CASSERGTTEAFF. The CDR3 DNA reads as TGTGCCAGCAGCGAGAGAGGTACAACTGAAGCTTTCTTT.

The chain employs TRBV25-1 and TRBJ2-3; 11 positions match TRBD2. Unmatched junction bases numbered 10, after V lost 3 bases and J lost 2 bases. The germline V gene has CDR1 MGHDK and CDR2 SYGVNS. This CDR3 spans 18 amino acids. CDR3 in DNA: TGTGCCAGCAGTGATACTCTTACTAGCGGGGGTTACACAGATACGCAGTATTTT. Its translation: CASSDTLTSGGYTDTQYF.

Many counts were recorded for this clonotype. The chain employs TRBV10-3 and TRBJ2-7, with 8 nucleotides matching TRBD2. From germline, CDR1 is ENHRY and CDR2 SYGVKD. The V and J ends lost 10 bases and 1 base, in that order; junction bases with no gene match: 12. CDR3 length: 15 amino acids. The CDR3 DNA reads as TGTGCCACCCAGAGCGGGGGATTGAGATCCTACGAGCAGTACTTC. Its translation is CATQSGGLRSYEQYF.